One sample yielded the 8 T cell receptor beta chains listed below, sequenced in a study of cytomegalovirus exposure and HLA in healthy donors. Primers for the PCR totalled 60 Vbeta and 13 Jbeta. Data came from immunoSEQ multiplex PCR; TCRdb stores just in-frame clones and leaves some out. The data contain around 100,000 clones, approximately 73% of them singletons. Specimen: PBMCs. Source of these receptors: a woman between 50 and 59 years old in good health and CMV-seropositive.

V usage is TRBV7-6 and J usage is TRBJ2-7, with TRBD1 as a possible D gene (6 bases). V was shortened by 5 bases and J by 0 bases, with 8 bases between the two germline ends. The CDR3 is 13 amino acids. Germline V gives CDR1 SGHVS, CDR2 FNYEAQ. This CDR3 reads CASSADSSYEQYF. The CDR3, as DNA: TGTGCCAGCAGCGCGGACAGCTCCTACGAGCAGTACTTC. Full variable domain (missing parts from reference TRBV7-6 and TRBJ2-7): GAGVSQSPRYKVTKRGQDVALRCDPISGHVSLYWYRQALGQGPEFLTYFNYEAQQDKSGLPNDRFSAERPEGSISTLTIQRTEQRDSAMYRCASSADSSYEQYFGPGTRLTVT.

V is TRBV6-5 and J is TRBJ1-3; D uncertain. The germline V gene encodes CDR1 MNHEY and CDR2 SVGAGI. This CDR3 contains 15 residues. V dropped 6 bases and J dropped 0 bases, with 12 bases sitting between them. DNA of the CDR3: TGTGCCAGCAGCCCCGACACCAACTCTGGAAACACCATATATTTT. Translating gives CASSPDTNSGNTIYF.

As regards this clone: The junction shows a germline mismatch at one end, possibly a read error. The DNA of the CDR3 is TGTGCCACCCGCCCCATGGATACTAGCGGGAGATTC. Its protein is CATRPMDTSGRF. This rearrangement joins TRBV7-3 to TRBJ2-7; TRBD2 aligns across 11 bases. Germline values: CDR1 SGHTA, CDR2 FQGTGA. This CDR3 spans 12 amino acids.

The gene calls are TRBV19 and TRBJ2-1, with D perhaps TRBD1 (6 bases). The germline V gene encodes CDR1 LNHDA and CDR2 SQIVND (reference sequence). Trimming left V 7 bases short and J 10 bases short, with 14 bases between. The CDR3 is 12 amino acids. CDR3 sequence reads: CASKPGVGEQFF. The CDR3 bases are TGTGCCAGTAAACCAGGGGTAGGGGAGCAGTTCTTC.

The chain is built from TRBV7-6 and TRBJ2-7; 9 nucleotides match TRBD1. This CDR3 is built from 15 residues. J gave up 6 bases and V 5 bases, and 11 bases lay outside the gene matches. Per the germline V gene, CDR1 is SGHVS and CDR2 is FNYEAQ. The CDR3 is CASSTVTGGTGEQYF. CDR3 nucleotide sequence: TGTGCCAGCAGCACCGTGACAGGGGGGACGGGCGAGCAGTACTTC. The full variable domain, in which reference TRBV7-6 and TRBJ2-7 provide the parts outside the CDR3, is GAGVSQSPRYKVTKRGQDVALRCDPISGHVSLYWYRQALGQGPEFLTYFNYEAQQDKSGLPNDRFSAERPEGSISTLTIQRTEQRDSAMYRCASSTVTGGTGEQYFGPGTRLTVT.

This clone was detected only a few times. This sequence joins TRBV5-6 and TRBJ1-2; 8 bases agree with TRBD1. The length of the CDR3 is 14 residues. In germline, CDR1 is SGHDT, CDR2 YYEEEE. The trim removed 4 bases at V and 6 bases at J, leaving 8 bases unmatched. CDR3 bases: TGTGCCAGCAGCAACGACAGGGGCCTGGATGGCTACACCTTC. Protein sequence: CASSNDRGLDGYTF.

This chain links TRBV30 with TRBJ1-6; weak D call: TRBD1 (5 bases). V lost 0 bases, J lost 8 bases, and 11 bases lay in between. CDR3 size: 14 residues. Germline values: CDR1 GTSNPN, CDR2 SVGIG (reference sequence). The CDR3: CAWSVLIGDSPLHF. The CDR3 bases are TGTGCCTGGAGTGTACTAATAGGGGATTCACCCCTCCACTTT.

The genes are TRBV30 and TRBJ2-3; 10 bases agree with TRBD2. V trimming: 0 bases; J trimming: 6 bases; junction bases outside the gene matches: 6. Looked up from germline, CDR1 is GTSNPN and CDR2 is SVGIG (reference sequence). CDR3 length: 15 residues. CDR3: CAWSVSSGGKDTQYF. As DNA, the CDR3 is TGTGCCTGGAGTGTGTCTAGCGGGGGAAAGGATACGCAGTATTTT.